The sequence of this T cell receptor beta chain was determined in a study of ipilimumab plus nivolumab after autologous stem cell transplantation. The wider study: A median of 8 nivolumab and 4 to 6 ipilimumab doses were given. DLBCL patients had primary refractory or relapsed disease.

Starting 14 to 28 days after autologous transplant, ipilimumab 1 mg/kg was given. Patients received nivolumab 3 mg/kg at weeks 1, 4, 7, 10, then fortnightly to week 26. V was pared by 7 bases and J by 2 bases, with 9 bases between. Germline assignment: CDR1 MDHEN and CDR2 SYDVKM. The CDR3 runs 13 residues. Profiled with immunoSEQ multiplex PCR; TCRdb holds only in-frame clones, not every one. This sample has roughly 20,000 clones, with around 80% found just once. This chain uses TRBV28 with TRBJ1-3, with D unresolved. The input for sequencing was PBMCs, taken in a trial of ipilimumab plus nivolumab as post-transplant consolidation. The clonotype was recovered from a male donor with diffuse large B-cell lymphoma. In DNA form, the CDR3 reads TGTGCCAGCAACCGGGGAACTGGAAACACCATATATTTT. Translating it yields CASNRGTGNTIYF.